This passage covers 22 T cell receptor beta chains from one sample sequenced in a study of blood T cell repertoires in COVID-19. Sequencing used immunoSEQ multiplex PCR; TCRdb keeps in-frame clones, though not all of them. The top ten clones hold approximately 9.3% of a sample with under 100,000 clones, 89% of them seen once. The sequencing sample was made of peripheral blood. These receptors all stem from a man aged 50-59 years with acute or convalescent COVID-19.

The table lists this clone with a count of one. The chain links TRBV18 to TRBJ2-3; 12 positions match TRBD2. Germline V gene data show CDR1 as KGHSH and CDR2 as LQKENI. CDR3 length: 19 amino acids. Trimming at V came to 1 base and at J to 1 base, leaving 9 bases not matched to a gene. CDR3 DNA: TGTGCCAGCTCACCACTGGCTAGCGGGGGGGCCTATCGCACAGATACGCAGTATTTT. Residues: CASSPLASGGAYRTDTQYF. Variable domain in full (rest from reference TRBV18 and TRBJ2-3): NAGVMQNPRHLVRRRGQEARLRCSPMKGHSHVYWYRQLPEEGLKFMVYLQKENIIDESGMPKERFSAEFPKEGPSILRIQQVVRGDSAAYFCASSPLASGGAYRTDTQYFGPGTRLTVL.

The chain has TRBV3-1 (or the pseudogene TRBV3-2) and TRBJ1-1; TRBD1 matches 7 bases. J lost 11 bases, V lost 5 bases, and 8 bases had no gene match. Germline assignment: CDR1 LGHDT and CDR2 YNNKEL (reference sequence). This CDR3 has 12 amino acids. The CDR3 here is CASSGQGEVAFF. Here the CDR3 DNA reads TGTGCCAGCAGCGGCCAGGGGGAGGTTGCTTTCTTT.

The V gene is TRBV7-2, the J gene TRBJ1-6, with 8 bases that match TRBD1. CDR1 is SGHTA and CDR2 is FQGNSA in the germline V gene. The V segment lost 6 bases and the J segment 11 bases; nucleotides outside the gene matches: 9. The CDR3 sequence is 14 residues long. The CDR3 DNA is TGTGCCAGCAGGACCGACAGGGGAGGGACACCCCTCCACTTT. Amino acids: CASRTDRGGTPLHF.

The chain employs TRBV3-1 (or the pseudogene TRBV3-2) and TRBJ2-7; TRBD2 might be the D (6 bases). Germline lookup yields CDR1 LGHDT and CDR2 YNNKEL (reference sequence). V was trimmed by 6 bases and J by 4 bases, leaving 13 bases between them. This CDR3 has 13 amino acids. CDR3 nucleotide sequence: TGTGCCAGCAGTCCCTATAGCGGATACGAGCAGTACTTC. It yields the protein CASSPYSGYEQYF.

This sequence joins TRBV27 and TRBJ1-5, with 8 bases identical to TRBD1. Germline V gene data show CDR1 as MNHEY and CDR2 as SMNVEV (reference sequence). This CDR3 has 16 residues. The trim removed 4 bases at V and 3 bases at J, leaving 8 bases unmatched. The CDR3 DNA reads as TGTGCCAGCAGTTACCTCGGACAGGGAGACAATCAGCCCCAGCATTTT. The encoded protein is CASSYLGQGDNQPQHF.

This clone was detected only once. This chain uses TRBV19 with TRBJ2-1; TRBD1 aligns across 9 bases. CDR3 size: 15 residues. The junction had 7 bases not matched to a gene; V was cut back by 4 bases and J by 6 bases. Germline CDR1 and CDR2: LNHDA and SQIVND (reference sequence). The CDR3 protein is CASSTPQTGGNEQFF. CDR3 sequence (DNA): TGTGCCAGTAGTACCCCCCAGACAGGGGGCAATGAGCAGTTCTTC.

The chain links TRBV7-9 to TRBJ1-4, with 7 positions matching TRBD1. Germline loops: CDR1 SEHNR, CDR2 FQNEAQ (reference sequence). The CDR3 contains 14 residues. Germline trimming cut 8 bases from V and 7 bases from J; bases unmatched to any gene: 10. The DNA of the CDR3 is TGTGCCAGCGGCCCCCCAGGGGGGCTTGAAAAACTGTTTTTT. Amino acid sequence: CASGPPGGLEKLFF.

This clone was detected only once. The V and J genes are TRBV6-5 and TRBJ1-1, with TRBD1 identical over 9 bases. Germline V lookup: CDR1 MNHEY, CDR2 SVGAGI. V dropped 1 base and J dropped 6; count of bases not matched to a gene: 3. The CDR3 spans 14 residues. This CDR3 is CASSYLGQGSEAFF. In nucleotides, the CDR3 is TGTGCCAGCAGTTACTTGGGACAGGGTTCTGAAGCTTTCTTT.

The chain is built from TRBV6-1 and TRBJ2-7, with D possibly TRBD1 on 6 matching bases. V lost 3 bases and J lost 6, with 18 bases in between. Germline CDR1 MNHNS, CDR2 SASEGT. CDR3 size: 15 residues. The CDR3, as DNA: TGTGCCAGCAGTGAGAGGGACACGGCGGGTGCCGAGCAGTACGTC. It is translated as CASSERDTAGAEQYV.

The CDR3 DNA reads TGTGCCAGCAGCCAAGGGACTAGCGGAAACAATGAGCAGTTCTTC. Amino acid sequence: CASSQGTSGNNEQFF. V gene TRBV7-3 combines with J gene TRBJ2-1; 11 bases map to TRBD2. Germline V lookup: CDR1 SGHTA, CDR2 FQGTGA. V lost 5 bases, J lost 5 bases, and 5 bases stayed unmatched. This CDR3 is 15 amino acids long.

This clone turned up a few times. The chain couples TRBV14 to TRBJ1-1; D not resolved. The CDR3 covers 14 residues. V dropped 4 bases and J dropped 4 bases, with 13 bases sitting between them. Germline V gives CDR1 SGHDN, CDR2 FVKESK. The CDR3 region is CASSPLVGLTEAFF. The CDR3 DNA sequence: TGTGCCAGCAGCCCCCTAGTAGGCCTCACTGAAGCTTTCTTT.

CDR3 sequence: CSAKTGQGVADTQYF. The CDR3 nucleotides are TGCAGCGCTAAGACGGGACAGGGGGTTGCAGATACGCAGTATTTT. V and J are TRBV29-1 and TRBJ2-3; 11 positions agree with TRBD1. The trim removed 7 bases at V and 4 bases at J, leaving 10 bases unmatched. CDR1 is SQVTM and CDR2 is ANQGSEA in the germline V gene. This CDR3 comprises 15 residues.

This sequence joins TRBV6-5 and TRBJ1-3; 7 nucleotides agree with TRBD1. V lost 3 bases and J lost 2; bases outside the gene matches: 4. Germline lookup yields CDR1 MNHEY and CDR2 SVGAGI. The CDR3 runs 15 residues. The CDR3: CASSYFGTAGNTIYF. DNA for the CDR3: TGTGCCAGCAGTTATTTCGGGACAGCTGGAAACACCATATATTTT.

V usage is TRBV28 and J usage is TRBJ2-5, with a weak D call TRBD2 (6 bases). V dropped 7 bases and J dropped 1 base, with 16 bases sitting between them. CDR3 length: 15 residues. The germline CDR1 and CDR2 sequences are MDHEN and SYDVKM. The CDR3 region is CASIVGGTSQETQYF. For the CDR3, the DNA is TGTGCCAGCATTGTCGGGGGAACTTCCCAAGAGACCCAGTACTTC.

DNA of the CDR3: TGTGCCAGCAGTCCCGAAAGACAGGGCGTTCGGGGCTACACCTTC. This sequence encodes CASSPERQGVRGYTF. J is TRBJ1-2 and V is TRBV28; the match to TRBD1 covers 7 bases. CDR1 and CDR2 from the germline V gene are MDHEN and SYDVKM. The CDR3 runs 15 residues. V trimming: 5 bases; J trimming: 8 bases; junction bases outside the gene matches: 14.

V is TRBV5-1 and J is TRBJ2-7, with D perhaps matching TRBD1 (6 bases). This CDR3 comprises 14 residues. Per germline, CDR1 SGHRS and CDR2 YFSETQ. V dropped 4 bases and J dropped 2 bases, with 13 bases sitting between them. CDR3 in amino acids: CASSAATGPYEQYF. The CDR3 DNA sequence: TGCGCCAGCAGCGCCGCGACAGGACCCTACGAGCAGTACTTC.

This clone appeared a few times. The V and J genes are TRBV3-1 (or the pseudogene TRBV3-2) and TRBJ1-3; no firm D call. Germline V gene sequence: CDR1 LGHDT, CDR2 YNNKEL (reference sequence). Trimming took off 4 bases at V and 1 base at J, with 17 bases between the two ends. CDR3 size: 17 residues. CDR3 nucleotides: TGTGCCAGCAGCCTCAGAGGGCGGTTCGGATCTGGAAACACCATATATTTT. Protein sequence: CASSLRGRFGSGNTIYF.

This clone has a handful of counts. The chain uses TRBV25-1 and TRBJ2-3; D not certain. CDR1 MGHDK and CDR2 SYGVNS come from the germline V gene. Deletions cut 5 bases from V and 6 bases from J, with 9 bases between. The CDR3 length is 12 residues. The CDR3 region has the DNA TGTGCCAGCAGTCTAGTATACGATACGCAGTATTTT. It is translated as CASSLVYDTQYF.

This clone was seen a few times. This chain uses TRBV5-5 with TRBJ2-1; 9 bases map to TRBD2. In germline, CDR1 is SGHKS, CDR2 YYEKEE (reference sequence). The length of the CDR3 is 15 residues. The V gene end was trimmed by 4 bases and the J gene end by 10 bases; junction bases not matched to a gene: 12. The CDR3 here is CASSPGSGGREEQFF. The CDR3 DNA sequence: TGTGCCAGCAGCCCGGGGAGCGGCGGGAGGGAAGAGCAGTTCTTC.

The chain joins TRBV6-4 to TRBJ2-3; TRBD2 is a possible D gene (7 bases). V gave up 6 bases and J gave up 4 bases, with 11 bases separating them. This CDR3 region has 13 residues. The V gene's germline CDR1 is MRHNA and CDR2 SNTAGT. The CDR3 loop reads CASRGGAADTQYF. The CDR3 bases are TGTGCCAGCAGGGGGGGGGCAGCAGATACGCAGTATTTT.

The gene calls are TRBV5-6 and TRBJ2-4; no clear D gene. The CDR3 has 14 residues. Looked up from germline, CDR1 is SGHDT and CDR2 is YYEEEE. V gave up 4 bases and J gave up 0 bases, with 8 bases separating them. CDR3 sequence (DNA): TGTGCCAGCAGCCCCGGTGGAGCCAAAAACATTCAGTACTTC. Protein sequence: CASSPGGAKNIQYF.

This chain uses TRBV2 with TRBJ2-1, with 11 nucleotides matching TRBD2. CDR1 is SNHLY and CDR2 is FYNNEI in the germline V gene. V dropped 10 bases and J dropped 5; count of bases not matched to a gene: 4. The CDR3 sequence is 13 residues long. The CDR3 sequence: CATGLAEHNEQFF. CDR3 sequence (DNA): TGTGCCACGGGACTAGCGGAGCACAATGAGCAGTTCTTC.